The text below deals with one TCR beta chain. Its specificity is not known. The record originates from a study of T cell repertoires in cytomegalovirus infection. Study at large: HLA-B-restricted CMV epitopes that are well studied were used alongside recently identified HLA-C-restricted ones. An indication of both CMV infection and matching HLA type came from public TCR beta signatures. Study outcomes and limitations: Ex vivo responses were dominated by HLA-C-restricted CMV-specific TCR beta clonotypes. There were carriers of CMV plus the relevant HLA, and cumulative public TCR beta family frequency identified them.

Looked up from germline, CDR1 is SGHAT and CDR2 is FQDESV (reference sequence). The trim removed 4 bases at V and 2 bases at J, leaving 5 bases unmatched. The CDR3 spans 15 residues. One entry per CDR3 protein, called by TCRdb with MiXCR from the reads. The sample holds some 62,000 distinct CDR3 sequences; 20% to 25% are singletons and the top ten take around 72%. The chain carries TRBV11-1 and TRBJ2-3; TRBD2 matches at 8 bases. This sequence was found in a human donor in good health (CMV status not recorded). Some clones in this sample may be carry-over from other donors' samples. This material consisted of CD8+ T cells from cultured PBMCs, taken from culture after CMV antigen stimulation. In nucleotides, the CDR3 is TGTGCCAGCAGCTACTACGGGGGGGACACAGATACGCAGTATTTT. This encodes CASSYYGGDTDTQYF. The complete variable domain, with remaining parts taken from reference TRBV11-1 and TRBJ2-3, reads EAEVAQSPRYKITEKSQAVAFWCDPISGHATLYWYRQILGQGPELLVQFQDESVVDDSQLPKDRFSAERLKGVDSTLKIQPAELGDSAMYLCASSYYGGDTDTQYFGPGTRLTVL.